This T cell receptor (beta chain) was captured by sequencing in a study of cytomegalovirus exposure and HLA in healthy donors. As concerns this clone: The antigen is not known.

Study-wide results and limits: For most TCR beta V segments, an earlier analysis put the productive rate at about 90% or about 30% of the time. Analysis performed later found about 17,000 TCR beta sequences associated with HLA alleles at 0.05 false discovery rate. An assumption of roughly uniform sequencing depth across donors underlay the presence/absence analyses.

PCR employed 60 Vbeta and 13 Jbeta primers. Libraries were prepared by immunoSEQ multiplex PCR; TCRdb keeps only in-frame clonotypes and omits some of them. This sample has more than 50,000 clones, with about 65% found just once. All the people who gave samples were healthy bone marrow donors. Germline assignment: CDR1 MNHEY and CDR2 SMNVEV (reference sequence). The CDR3 runs to 15 residues. J gave up 2 bases and V 4 bases, and 8 bases lay outside the gene matches. The genes are TRBV27 and TRBJ2-7; 7 nucleotides match TRBD2. The specimen sequenced was PBMCs. This TCR derives from a man over 45 in good health and CMV-seropositive. As DNA, the CDR3 is TGTGCCAGCAGTTGGGAGGGAGTACCGACCTACGAGCAGTACTTC. Translation: CASSWEGVPTYEQYF.